The 18 T cell receptor beta chains below all came from one sample that was sequenced in a study of CD8 T cells in Susac syndrome. RNA, at 0.5 to 1 ug, was reverse transcribed with random hexamers. Via MiXCR, TCRdb re-called the immunoSEQ multiplex PCR reads, giving one row per CDR3 protein. The data contain tens of thousands of distinct CDR3 sequences, 96% of them seen just once; the ten biggest clones take up approximately 0.11%. Specimen: CD4+ T cells from PBMCs. The receptors were gathered from a human donor with multiple sclerosis.

This chain links TRBV5-4 with TRBJ1-6, with D perhaps matching TRBD1 (6 bases). The germline V and J ends were trimmed by 4 bases and 11 bases, with 16 bases remaining between them. Germline V lookup: CDR1 SGHNT, CDR2 YYREEE (reference sequence). The CDR3 totals 14 residues. This CDR3 reads CASSPRQGHAPLHF. The CDR3 region has the DNA TGTGCCAGCAGCCCCAGGCAGGGGCACGCACCCCTCCACTTT.

This clonotype was recorded only once. The gene calls are TRBV2 and TRBJ2-5; a weak D match, TRBD1 (6 bases). CDR1 is SNHLY, CDR2 FYNNEI, per germline. V lost 7 bases and J 5 bases, leaving 11 bases between the germline ends. The CDR3 runs to 12 residues. This CDR3 is CASKGVGETQYF. DNA for the CDR3: TGTGCCAGCAAGGGGGTAGGGGAGACCCAGTACTTC.

The chain links TRBV3-1 to TRBJ1-1; TRBD1 is a possible D gene (5 bases). The germline CDR1 and CDR2 sequences are LGHDT and YNNKEL (reference sequence). This CDR3 is built from 14 residues. The germline V and J ends were trimmed by 5 bases and 4 bases, with 14 bases remaining between them. DNA for the CDR3: TGTGCCAGCAGCAAGGACTTAGGGGTCACTGAAGCTTTCTTT. Protein: CASSKDLGVTEAFF. The variable domain in full, with the rest retrieved from reference TRBV3-1 and TRBJ1-1, is DTAVSQTPKYLVTQMGNDKSIKCEQNLGHDTMYWYKQDSKKFLKIMFSYNNKELIINETVPNRFSPKSPDKAHLNLHINSLELGDSAVYFCASSKDLGVTEAFFGQGTRLTVV.

The chain combines TRBV5-4 with TRBJ2-3; weak D call: TRBD1 (6 bases). The V gene's germline CDR1 is SGHNT and CDR2 YYREEE (reference sequence). Trimming took off 4 bases at V and 2 bases at J, with 17 bases between the two ends. The CDR3 length is 16 residues. The CDR3 DNA follows: TGTGCCAGCAGCACACGGTCCACAGGGCTCACAGATACGCAGTATTTT. Its protein is CASSTRSTGLTDTQYF.

The rearrangement joins TRBV30 to TRBJ1-6, with D uncertain. V was clipped by 4 bases and J by 4 bases, with 11 bases between them. Germline CDR1 is GTSNPN and CDR2 is SVGIG (reference sequence). CDR3 length: 14 residues. The CDR3, as DNA: TGTGCCTGGACGGCCTTACCTTATAATTCACCCCTCCACTTT. It yields the protein CAWTALPYNSPLHF.

This chain joins TRBV7-9 and TRBJ2-7, with D unclear. The CDR3 length is 14 residues. Trimming pared 5 bases from V and 5 bases from J, leaving 16 bases between. CDR1 SEHNR and CDR2 FQNEAQ come from the germline V gene (reference sequence). CDR3 in amino acids: CASSQRTPSDEQYF. DNA of the CDR3: TGTGCCAGCAGCCAACGGACCCCCTCGGACGAGCAGTACTTC.

The genes are TRBV7-9 and TRBJ1-6, with 8 bases matching TRBD1. The junction had 4 bases not matched to a gene; V was cut back by 5 bases and J by 7 bases. Germline assignment: CDR1 SEHNR and CDR2 FQNEAQ (reference sequence). The CDR3 length is 14 residues. In DNA, the CDR3 is TGTGCCAGCAGCCACGGACAGGGAAATTCACCCCTCCACTTT. Amino acid sequence: CASSHGQGNSPLHF. Looking up the rest from reference TRBV7-9 and TRBJ1-6 gives the full variable domain: DTGVSQNPRHKITKRGQNVTFRCDPISEHNRLYWYRQTLGQGPEFLTYFQNEAQLEKSRLLSDRFSAERPKGSFSTLEIQRTEQGDSAMYLCASSHGQGNSPLHFGNGTRLTVT.

A single count supports this clonotype. The chain carries TRBV3-1 and TRBJ2-7; 9 bases match TRBD2. This CDR3 region has 13 residues. Looked up from germline, CDR1 is LGHDT and CDR2 is YNNKEL (reference sequence). With 1 base clipped from V and 6 bases from J, the junction kept 1 base outside the gene matches. CDR3 amino acids: CASSQATSGEQYF. CDR3 coding DNA: TGTGCCAGCAGCCAAGCGACTAGCGGCGAGCAGTACTTC.

The chain combines TRBV5-1 with TRBJ1-2; no clear D gene. CDR1 is SGHRS, CDR2 YFSETQ, per germline. V was shortened by 1 base and J by 1 base, with 14 bases between the two germline ends. The CDR3 is made up of 16 amino acids. The CDR3 sequence is CASSLMPPDNNYGYTF. CDR3 bases: TGCGCCAGCAGCTTGATGCCCCCGGATAATAACTATGGCTACACCTTC.

Written as DNA, the CDR3 is TGTGCCAGCACCTCGGCCGGACAGGCGGGGAACATTCAGTACTTC. Protein product: CASTSAGQAGNIQYF. The genes are TRBV28 and TRBJ2-4, with TRBD1 as a possible D gene (7 bases). This CDR3 has 15 amino acids. V gave up 7 bases and J gave up 7 bases, with 20 bases separating them. CDR1 and CDR2 from the germline V gene are MDHEN and SYDVKM.

This chain uses TRBV29-1 with TRBJ1-1; TRBD1 is a possible D gene (5 bases). V lost 0 bases and J 0 bases, leaving 17 bases between the germline ends. The germline CDR1 and CDR2 sequences are SQVTM and ANQGSEA. There are 17 residues in the CDR3. The CDR3 loop is CSVEDSWKGSMNTEAFF. CDR3 nucleotide sequence: TGCAGCGTTGAAGACTCTTGGAAGGGGAGCATGAACACTGAAGCTTTCTTT.

V is TRBV5-8 and J is TRBJ2-1; D call uncertain. The CDR3 runs 15 residues. Germline CDR1 SGHTS, CDR2 YDEGEE. Trimming took 2 bases from V and 9 from J, leaving 18 bases between them. CDR3 sequence: CASSFQVYPMGEQFF. CDR3 sequence (DNA): TGTGCCAGCAGCTTCCAGGTATACCCAATGGGTGAGCAGTTCTTC.

V usage is TRBV3-1 and J usage is TRBJ1-6; D unresolved. CDR1 and CDR2 from the germline V gene are LGHDT and YNNKEL (reference sequence). The CDR3 consists of 15 residues. Between the trimmed V and J ends, which lost 1 base and 7 bases, there was a span of 11 bases. The DNA of the CDR3 is TGTGCCAGCAGCCAAGGAGCCAGACAAAATTCACCCCTCCACTTT. This translates into CASSQGARQNSPLHF.

The V and J genes are TRBV20-1 and TRBJ1-1, with TRBD1 matching over 10 bases. Germline CDR1 DFQATT, CDR2 SNEGSKA (reference sequence). V trimming: 4 bases; J trimming: 9 bases; junction bases outside the gene matches: 11. CDR3 length: 14 residues. For the CDR3, the DNA is TGCAGTGCTAAAGAGGACAGGGGGATTATTCAAGCTTTCTTT. Amino acids: CSAKEDRGIIQAFF.

The rearrangement joins TRBV12-3 or TRBV12-4 to TRBJ2-2; 9 bases are shared with TRBD1. The CDR3 contains 15 residues. V lost 6 bases and J lost 5; bases outside the gene matches: 7. The CDR3 is CASSTTGGRTGELFF. In DNA form, the CDR3 reads TGTGCCAGCAGCACGACAGGGGGAAGAACCGGGGAGCTGTTTTTT.

The V gene is TRBV3-1, the J gene TRBJ2-2; 10 bases align to TRBD2. The CDR3 loop spans 18 amino acids. V lost 7 bases and J lost 4; bases outside the gene matches: 15. CDR1 LGHDT and CDR2 YNNKEL come from the germline V gene (reference sequence). The CDR3 sequence: CASTRRTSGVTTTGELFF. The DNA for the CDR3 is TGTGCCAGCACCCGGAGGACTAGCGGAGTTACGACCACCGGGGAGCTGTTTTTT.

This chain connects TRBV11-2 to TRBJ2-1; 7 bases match TRBD2. The V segment lost 5 bases and the J segment 9 bases; nucleotides outside the gene matches: 7. The V gene's germline CDR1 is SGHAT and CDR2 FQNNGV. The CDR3 loop spans 13 amino acids. CDR3 nucleotide sequence: TGTGCCAGCAGCCGGGGGGTTGTGGTTGAGCAGTTCTTC. Translated: CASSRGVVVEQFF. Full variable domain (missing parts from reference TRBV11-2 and TRBJ2-1): EAGVAQSPRYKIIEKRQSVAFWCNPISGHATLYWYQQILGQGPKLLIQFQNNGVVDDSQLPKDRFSAERLKGVDSTLKIQPAKLEDSAVYLCASSRGVVVEQFFGPGTRLTVL.

The CDR3 spells CASSFAGDTTEAFF. DNA of the CDR3: TGTGCCAGCAGCTTTGCAGGGGATACCACTGAAGCTTTCTTT. The V and J genes are TRBV7-2 and TRBJ1-1; possibly TRBD1 for D (6 bases). CDR1 and CDR2 (germline): SGHTA, FQGNSA. Trimming pared 3 bases from V and 4 bases from J, leaving 12 bases between. This CDR3 region has 14 residues.